This record concerns one T cell receptor beta chain sequence. What it binds is not known. This sample stems from a study of T cell responses to AZD1222 COVID-19 vaccine. Study context: Pooling of second doses given at about 4 or about 12 weeks was done. Study-level results: Spike-specific TCR breadth rose after two AZD1222 doses, and depth rose as well. A reported finding is that nearly half of spike-specific TCRs target unmutated variant regions. Clonal diversity may have been underestimated, and the donors were mostly white British, with more females than males.

The method was immunoSEQ multiplex PCR; TCRdb's version includes in-frame clones alone and lacks a portion of them. The sample lists about 130,000 clones; 92% were seen once. Germline-derived CDR1 and CDR2 are SEHNR and FQNEAQ (reference sequence). The CDR3 runs 15 residues. V gave up 5 bases and J gave up 0 bases; unmatched junction bases: 1. This material consisted of peripheral blood, taken on day 0 of AZD1222 vaccination. The receptor was derived from an adult in good health. The J gene is TRBJ1-4, the V gene TRBV7-9; 9 nucleotides match TRBD1. CDR3 DNA sequence: TGTGCCAGCAGCACAGGGGGCGCAACTAATGAAAAACTGTTTTTT. As protein: CASSTGGATNEKLFF.